This T cell receptor (beta chain) was profiled in a study of blood T cell repertoires in COVID-19 (TCRdb year 2020). The study in broad terms: Samples from collaborators originated in the United States, Italy and Spain and spanned both the acute and convalescent phases of COVID-19. The material from the prospective study consisted of cDNA or gDNA derived from T cells, B-cell-depleted T cells, or PBMCs. Deeply sampled blood TCRbeta repertoires from subjects exposed to, actively infected with, or recovered from COVID-19 were included in the dataset. The repertoires were released in a freely available public database intended as a resource for research on the immune response to SARS-CoV-2. Samples were obtained from the ongoing ImmuneRACE study (first 160 participants) and from roughly 1,300 subjects provided by 6 global collaborators. A de-identified subject ID, COVID-19 status, age in years and sex were almost always included in the sample metadata. Where available, HLA class I and class II types were obtained from metadata supplied by the sample provider rather than from assay-based typing.

Here is what the overall study found, with its caveats: How much clinical and demographic metadata was included differed by source and by participant, and the metadata was provided uncurated.

The immunoSEQ Assay, a bias-controlled multiplex PCR, was used to amplify TCRbeta CDR3 regions from genomic DNA. As for the original processing: The number of nucleated cells in each sample was estimated by amplification of reference gene primers within the assay. To quantify the absolute abundance of each unique TCRbeta CDR3 rearrangement, sequence reads were collapsed and filtered. Productive Simpson clonality was computed per sample as the square root of Simpson's diversity index over productive rearrangements. Here the immuneACCESS table is served through TCRdb, limited to in-frame sequences with V and J called. Missing clones are a known gap in these copies; in checked studies unresolved V genes cover under half, and the rest lacks a known reason. Clonal size and the V and J genes are those of that table, whereas D and trimming came from the DNA. The sample records 200,000 to 250,000 clones, around nine tenths of which are singletons. Jointly, the top ten make up around 6.5% of the sample.

This clone is a singleton in its sample. The antigen it binds to is not known. No clone much larger than this one lies a single base away; base qualities are absent. The CDR3, cysteine through phenylalanine, is 18 amino acids long. Only CDR3 DNA remains: 54 bases, in frame from the first base. Relative to germline, V is missing 0 bases and J is missing 1 base, with 7 bases of the junction outside any gene match. CDR1 and CDR2 are drawn from the germline V gene: MGHRA, YSYEKL. Another Seattle source contributed samples from volunteer blood donors who had recovered from COVID-19. The collaborating institutions used their own protocols to collect whole blood in K2EDTA tubes. For TCRbeta analysis, collaborators shipped samples as frozen whole blood, isolated PBMCs, or DNA extracted from either of those sample types.

This clonotype was sampled from a man aged 55 to 69 who had recovered from COVID-19. The chain is encoded by TRBV4-1 joined to TRBJ2-2; 8 of the junction bases match TRBD2. The source material was peripheral blood. The CDR3 region has the sequence CASSQERSLAGNTGELFF. The DNA is as follows: TGCGCCAGCAGCCAAGAACGAAGCCTAGCGGGGAACACCGGGGAGCTGTTTTTT.